A single sample is the source of the 19 T cell receptor beta chains below, sequenced in a study of blood T cells in healthy people across ages. The use of a sample-barcoded 5' primer and a J-beta primer mix characterized a second PCR of roughly 6 to 11 cycles. TCRdb reprocessed the 5' RACE reads with MiXCR, giving one entry per CDR3 protein. This sample has 550,000 to 650,000 distinct CDR3 sequences, with about a quarter found just once. These data also featured in a second study, about T cells of mothers and their children.

Sequenced: blood. These receptor sequences come from a boy younger than 10 in good health.

This clonotype was observed a few times. The genes are TRBV12-3 or TRBV12-4 and TRBJ2-5; D may correspond to TRBD1 or TRBD2 (5 bases each). CDR3 length equals 14 residues. Trimming pared 2 bases from V and 4 bases from J, leaving 11 bases between. This chain's CDR3 is CASSLLDGGETQYF. The CDR3 coding sequence is TGTGCCAGCAGTTTATTGGATGGGGGAGAGACCCAGTACTTC.

The chain uses TRBV6-1 and TRBJ2-7, with D perhaps given as TRBD1 or TRBD2 (5 bases each). Germline CDR1 MNHNS, CDR2 SASEGT. Trimming removed 7 bases from V and 4 bases from J, with 14 bases in between. The CDR3 length is 13 residues. CDR3 nucleotides: TGTGCCAGCATATCCGGGGCAGGTTACGAGCAGTACTTC. It is translated as CASISGAGYEQYF.

V is TRBV12-3 or TRBV12-4 and J is TRBJ1-3; D call uncertain. The CDR3 length is 11 residues. V lost 5 bases to trimming and J lost 7 bases, with 6 bases between them. For the CDR3, the DNA is TGTGCCAGCAGTCCGCGCAACACCATATATTTT. The encoded protein is CASSPRNTIYF.

The rearrangement joins TRBV28 to TRBJ1-1; D not resolved. The V end was cut by 6 bases, the J end by 0 bases, with 14 bases between. Germline CDR1 is MDHEN and CDR2 is SYDVKM. This CDR3 spans 15 amino acids. CDR3 nucleotide sequence: TGTGCCAGCAGGTTAGCCAGGCGGGTGAACACTGAAGCTTTCTTT. Translated, it gives CASRLARRVNTEAFF. The variable domain in full, with the rest retrieved from reference TRBV28 and TRBJ1-1, is DVKVTQSSRYLVKRTGEKVFLECVQDMDHENMFWYRQDPGLGLRLIYFSYDVKMKEKGDIPEGYSVSREKKERFSLILESASTNQTSMYLCASRLARRVNTEAFFGQGTRLTVV.

The chain is built from TRBV27 and TRBJ1-2; 8 bases are shared with TRBD1. CDR3 size: 13 residues. Germline lookup yields CDR1 MNHEY and CDR2 SMNVEV (reference sequence). Trimming removed 5 bases from V and 6 bases from J; junction bases left unmatched: 5. The CDR3 protein is CASSLTGAHGYTF. CDR3 nucleotide sequence: TGTGCCAGCAGTCTGACAGGGGCACATGGCTACACCTTC.

The sample holds a few counts of this clonotype. The V gene is TRBV6-5, the J gene TRBJ2-3, with 8 bases lining up with TRBD2. The germline V gene encodes CDR1 MNHEY and CDR2 SVGAGI. The V segment lost 0 bases and the J segment 2 bases; nucleotides outside the gene matches: 16. The CDR3 is 20 amino acids. The CDR3 here is CASSYSSSFLQRELTDTQYF. Here the CDR3 DNA reads TGTGCCAGCAGTTACTCGAGTTCATTTTTGCAGCGGGAGCTCACAGATACGCAGTATTTT.

The J gene is TRBJ2-1, the V gene TRBV21-1; the tabulated D call, TRBD1, remains unverified against the DNA. TRBV21-1 is termed a pseudogene. CDR3 size: 12 residues. The CDR3 is CARGDRGNEQFF. The CDR3 DNA reads as TGTGCCAGGGGGGACAGGGGCAATGAGCAGTTCTTC.

This CDR3 is CASSSREKGYYGYTF. The CDR3 DNA reads TGTGCCAGCAGCAGTCGGGAGAAAGGATACTATGGCTACACCTTC. This sequence joins TRBV27 and TRBJ1-2, with D uncertain. V shed 6 bases and J shed 3 bases, with 17 bases lying between them. The CDR3 length is 15 residues. From germline, CDR1 is MNHEY and CDR2 SMNVEV (reference sequence).

This clonotype is large (0.1 to 1%). The chain recombines TRBV5-1 with TRBJ1-3; no reliable D call. V shed 0 bases and J shed 0 bases, with 10 bases lying between them. Germline V gene data show CDR1 as SGHRS and CDR2 as YFSETQ. This CDR3 is built from 16 residues. The chain's CDR3 is CASSLDSIGSGNTIYF. The CDR3 DNA reads as TGCGCCAGCAGCTTGGATAGCATAGGCTCTGGAAACACCATATATTTT.

This clonotype was counted a single time. This chain links TRBV5-1 with TRBJ2-2; 7 nucleotides line up with TRBD1. This CDR3 comprises 15 residues. With 4 bases clipped from V and 0 bases from J, the junction kept 3 bases outside the gene matches. CDR1 is SGHRS and CDR2 is YFSETQ in the germline V gene. The CDR3 nucleotides read TGCGCCAGCAGCGAGGGGGCCGCGAACACCGGGGAGCTGTTTTTT. Its translation is CASSEGAANTGELFF.

The table lists this clonotype with a few counts. The V gene is TRBV7-9, the J gene TRBJ2-3; 11 nucleotides agree with TRBD2. This CDR3 is 13 amino acids long. From germline, CDR1 is SEHNR and CDR2 FQNEAQ (reference sequence). J gave up 14 bases and V 1 base, and 5 bases lay outside the gene matches. The CDR3 nucleotides are TGTGCCAGCAGCTTAGACACTAGCGGGAGTCCGTATTTT. This encodes CASSLDTSGSPYF.

V is TRBV6-5 and J is TRBJ2-5; D might be TRBD1 or TRBD2, each matching 5 bases. The DNA end is more similar to TRBJ2-1, so the J call may be wrong. Per germline, CDR1 MNHEY and CDR2 SVGAGI. The CDR3 spans 15 residues. CDR3 protein: CASKYRDRGFNEQFF. As DNA, the CDR3 is TGTGCCAGCAAGTACCGGGACCGCGGATTCAATGAGCAGTTCTTC.

This CDR3 is CASSVVPREWETQYF. The CDR3 DNA is TGTGCCAGCAGCGTAGTCCCCCGTGAGTGGGAGACCCAGTACTTC. The chain couples TRBV9 to TRBJ2-5; D is unclear. Germline loops: CDR1 SGDLS, CDR2 YYNGEE. V lost 0 bases and J lost 5, with 14 bases in between. This CDR3 is 15 amino acids long. The complete variable domain, with remaining parts taken from reference TRBV9 and TRBJ2-5, reads DSGVTQTPKHLITATGQRVTLRCSPRSGDLSVYWYQQSLDQGLQFLIQYYNGEERAKGNILERFSAQQFPDLHSELNLSSLELGDSALYFCASSVVPREWETQYFGPGTRLLVL.

The chain is built from TRBV14 and TRBJ2-1; D may be TRBD2 (5 bases). Germline V gene data show CDR1 as SGHDN and CDR2 as FVKESK. The CDR3 extends over 16 amino acids. V gave up 3 bases and J gave up 5 bases, with 17 bases separating them. The CDR3, as DNA: TGTGCCAGCAGCCATGGAGCGAGGCGGGCGGACAATGAGCAGTTCTTC. It codes for CASSHGARRADNEQFF.

The rearrangement uses TRBV5-5 and TRBJ2-2, with D unresolved. The V gene's germline CDR1 is SGHKS and CDR2 YYEKEE (reference sequence). V shed 3 bases and J shed 3 bases, with 6 bases lying between them. This CDR3 has 13 amino acids. DNA for the CDR3: TGTGCCAGCAGCTCCCGGGACACCGGGGAGCTGTTTTTT. It is translated as CASSSRDTGELFF.

This clonotype was seen more than once but under ten times. The CDR3 DNA reads as TGCGCCAGCAGCCAAGAGGGACTAGCGGGAGGGCCGAAGCAGTTCTTC. Protein: CASSQEGLAGGPKQFF. This chain links TRBV4-1 with TRBJ2-1; 16 bases are a match to TRBD2. Germline V lookup: CDR1 MGHRA, CDR2 YSYEKL. The CDR3 runs to 16 residues. V shed 0 bases and J 11 bases; nucleotides not matched to a gene: 4.

The chain employs TRBV6-1 and TRBJ1-1, with D possibly TRBD1 on 5 matching bases. V lost 4 bases and J lost 0, with 12 bases in between. Germline CDR1 and CDR2: MNHNS and SASEGT. This CDR3 is 15 amino acids long. CDR3 loop: CASSAIPGVNTEAFF. The CDR3 nucleotides read TGTGCCAGCAGTGCGATCCCGGGGGTGAACACTGAAGCTTTCTTT.

The gene calls are TRBV7-3 and TRBJ2-5; D gene unclear. Germline V lookup: CDR1 SGHTA, CDR2 FQGTGA. Deletions cut 1 base from V and 5 bases from J, with 14 bases between. This CDR3 has 15 residues. The CDR3 protein is CASSLIGIAGETQYF. The CDR3 DNA reads TGTGCCAGCAGCTTAATTGGGATAGCCGGGGAGACCCAGTACTTC. Looking up the rest from reference TRBV7-3 and TRBJ2-5 gives the full variable domain: GAGVSQTPSNKVTEKGKYVELRCDPISGHTALYWYRQSLGQGPEFLIYFQGTGAADDSGLPNDRFFAVRPEGSVSTLKIQRTERGDSAVYLCASSLIGIAGETQYFGPGTRLLVL.

This clonotype appeared a few times. The genes are TRBV12-3 or TRBV12-4 and TRBJ2-5; 9 nucleotides line up with TRBD2. The CDR3 is 14 residues long. With 5 bases clipped from V and 5 bases from J, the junction kept 6 bases outside the gene matches. The CDR3 protein is CASSPSSGVETQYF. The CDR3 DNA follows: TGTGCCAGCAGTCCCTCTAGCGGGGTTGAGACCCAGTACTTC.